The rows below give T cell receptor beta chains drawn from one sample of a study of response to subunit inactivated influenza vaccine. One entry per CDR3 protein results from TCRdb running MiXCR on the RT-PCR reads. The sample contains hundreds of thousands of distinct CDR3 sequences, roughly 14% of which appear only once. Sample: PBMCs from blood, taken 11 to 12 days after vaccination. Receptors originate from a man aged 50 to 60 who received an inactivated influenza vaccine. Both conserved end residues are part of each CDR3. The D gene is left open where the match is weak. Size values are once, few and many counts, or a class for expanded clones, and some rows have none.

v_call,clone_size,d_call,j_call,cdr3_aa,cdr3_nt
TRBV6-5,few,-,TRBJ2-1,CASSYGQGYNEQFF,TGTGCCAGCAGTTACGGCCAGGGATACAATGAGCAGTTCTTC
TRBV6-1,many,TRBD1,TRBJ1-2,CASREAGGNYGYTF,TGTGCCAGCAGGGAGGCAGGGGGTAACTATGGCTACACCTTC
TRBV24-1,few,-,TRBJ2-1,CATSLGAYNEQFF,TGTGCCACCAGTCTCGGGGCCTACAATGAGCAGTTCTTC
TRBV20-1,few,TRBD2,TRBJ2-1,CSASELLALEQFF,TGCAGTGCTAGCGAATTACTAGCGCTTGAGCAGTTCTTC
TRBV7-2,many,TRBD1,TRBJ2-5,CASSLSDRVETQYF,TGTGCCAGCAGCTTATCGGACAGGGTGGAGACCCAGTACTTC
TRBV20-1,few,-,TRBJ2-7,CSADDKNYEQYF,TGCAGTGCCGACGATAAGAACTACGAGCAGTACTTC
TRBV6-1,-,TRBD1,TRBJ1-1,CASSERGRSEAFF,TGTGCCAGCAGTGAAAGGGGGCGGTCTGAAGCTTTCTTT
TRBV3-1,few,-,TRBJ1-4,CASSQAGAGNEKLFF,TGTGCCAGCAGCCAAGCAGGGGCGGGTAATGAAAAACTGTTTTTT
TRBV6-2/TRBV6-3,few,TRBD2,TRBJ2-3,CASSPRRRGAVTDTQYF,TGTGCCAGCAGTCCCCGCCGGCGGGGGGCCGTCACAGATACGCAGTATTTT
TRBV5-1,-,TRBD1,TRBJ1-1,CASGQGAGDTEAFF,TGCGCCAGCGGCCAGGGGGCAGGGGACACTGAAGCTTTCTTT
TRBV12-3/TRBV12-4,few,TRBD2,TRBJ2-3,CASRHLAGGPPDTQYF,TGTGCCAGCAGACATCTAGCGGGGGGGCCACCAGATACGCAGTATTTT
TRBV12-3/TRBV12-4,-,TRBD1,TRBJ1-1,CASSWTGGDNTEAFF,TGTGCCAGCAGTTGGACAGGTGGCGATAACACTGAAGCTTTCTTT
TRBV15,-,TRBD2,TRBJ2-2,CATSPSGNTGELFF,TGTGCCACCAGCCCTAGCGGAAACACCGGGGAGCTGTTTTTT
TRBV28,few,-,TRBJ2-1,CASSSRESFYNEQFF,TGTGCCAGCTCGAGTAGGGAGAGCTTCTACAATGAGCAGTTCTTC
TRBV29-1,-,TRBD1,TRBJ2-7,CSVEAGQGVYEQYF,TGCAGCGTTGAAGCGGGACAGGGGGTATACGAGCAGTACTTC
TRBV30,few,TRBD1,TRBJ1-4,CAWSYRGPMVEKLFF,TGTGCCTGGAGTTACAGGGGCCCGATGGTTGAAAAACTGTTTTTT
TRBV24-1,-,TRBD1,TRBJ2-5,CATSQPGGQETQYF,TGTGCCACCAGTCAACCAGGGGGTCAGGAGACCCAGTACTTC
TRBV3-1,-,-,TRBJ1-6,CASSQVDTGSYNSPLHF,TGTGCCAGCAGCCAAGTCGACACCGGCTCCTATAATTCACCCCTCCACTTT
TRBV29-1,-,TRBD1,TRBJ1-1,CSVTDRVAEAFF,TGCAGCGTCACGGACAGGGTAGCTGAAGCTTTCTTT
TRBV6-2/TRBV6-3,many,-,TRBJ1-1,CASSLGHGGSTEAFF,TGTGCCAGCAGCTTAGGCCATGGGGGAAGCACTGAAGCTTTCTTT
TRBV20-1,many,-,TRBJ2-5,CSARDPGLRRETQYF,TGCAGTGCTAGAGATCCGGGACTTAGGCGGGAGACCCAGTACTTC
TRBV20-1,many,-,TRBJ1-1,CSARDVIEGAFF,TGCAGTGCTAGAGACGTAATTGAAGGAGCTTTCTTT
TRBV27,few,-,TRBJ2-7,CAKHRDGDHEQYF,TGTGCTAAACACCGGGACGGAGACCACGAGCAGTACTTC
TRBV6-1,few,TRBD1,TRBJ2-7,CASSNPGQKDEQYF,TGTGCCAGCAGCAACCCGGGACAGAAAGACGAGCAGTACTTC
TRBV3-1,-,TRBD1,TRBJ2-7,CASSQVFGTGDRYEQYF,TGTGCCAGCAGCCAAGTGTTCGGGACAGGGGATCGCTACGAGCAGTACTTC
TRBV30,few,-,TRBJ1-2,CAWVDRQFNYGYTF,TGTGCCTGGGTGGACAGACAATTTAACTATGGCTACACCTTC
TRBV7-9,few,-,TRBJ1-1,CASSLLVMNTEAFF,TGTGCCAGCAGCTTACTGGTAATGAACACTGAAGCTTTCTTT
TRBV2,-,TRBD2,TRBJ2-1,CASRLAVDNEQFF,TGTGCCAGCAGACTAGCGGTCGACAATGAGCAGTTCTTC
TRBV20-1,-,-,TRBJ2-3,CSALGAGAHTDTQYF,TGCAGTGCCCTGGGGGCGGGGGCCCACACAGATACGCAGTATTTT
TRBV29-1,few,TRBD1,TRBJ2-7,CSVTGDSYEQYF,TGCAGCGTGACAGGGGACTCCTACGAGCAGTACTTC
TRBV7-2,-,-,TRBJ2-5,CASSILGQGGETQYF,TGTGCCAGCAGTATCCTTGGACAAGGAGGGGAGACCCAGTACTTC
TRBV6-1,many,TRBD1,TRBJ2-6,CASKGQGIAGANVLTF,TGTGCCAGCAAAGGACAGGGTATAGCTGGGGCCAACGTCCTGACTTTC
TRBV12-3/TRBV12-4,many,TRBD1,TRBJ2-1,CASSLRDRGSNEQFF,TGTGCCAGCAGTTTACGGGACAGGGGGAGCAATGAGCAGTTCTTC
TRBV6-1,few,-,TRBJ2-6,CASISIQVSGANVLTF,TGTGCCAGCATCTCTATCCAGGTCTCTGGGGCCAACGTCCTGACTTTC